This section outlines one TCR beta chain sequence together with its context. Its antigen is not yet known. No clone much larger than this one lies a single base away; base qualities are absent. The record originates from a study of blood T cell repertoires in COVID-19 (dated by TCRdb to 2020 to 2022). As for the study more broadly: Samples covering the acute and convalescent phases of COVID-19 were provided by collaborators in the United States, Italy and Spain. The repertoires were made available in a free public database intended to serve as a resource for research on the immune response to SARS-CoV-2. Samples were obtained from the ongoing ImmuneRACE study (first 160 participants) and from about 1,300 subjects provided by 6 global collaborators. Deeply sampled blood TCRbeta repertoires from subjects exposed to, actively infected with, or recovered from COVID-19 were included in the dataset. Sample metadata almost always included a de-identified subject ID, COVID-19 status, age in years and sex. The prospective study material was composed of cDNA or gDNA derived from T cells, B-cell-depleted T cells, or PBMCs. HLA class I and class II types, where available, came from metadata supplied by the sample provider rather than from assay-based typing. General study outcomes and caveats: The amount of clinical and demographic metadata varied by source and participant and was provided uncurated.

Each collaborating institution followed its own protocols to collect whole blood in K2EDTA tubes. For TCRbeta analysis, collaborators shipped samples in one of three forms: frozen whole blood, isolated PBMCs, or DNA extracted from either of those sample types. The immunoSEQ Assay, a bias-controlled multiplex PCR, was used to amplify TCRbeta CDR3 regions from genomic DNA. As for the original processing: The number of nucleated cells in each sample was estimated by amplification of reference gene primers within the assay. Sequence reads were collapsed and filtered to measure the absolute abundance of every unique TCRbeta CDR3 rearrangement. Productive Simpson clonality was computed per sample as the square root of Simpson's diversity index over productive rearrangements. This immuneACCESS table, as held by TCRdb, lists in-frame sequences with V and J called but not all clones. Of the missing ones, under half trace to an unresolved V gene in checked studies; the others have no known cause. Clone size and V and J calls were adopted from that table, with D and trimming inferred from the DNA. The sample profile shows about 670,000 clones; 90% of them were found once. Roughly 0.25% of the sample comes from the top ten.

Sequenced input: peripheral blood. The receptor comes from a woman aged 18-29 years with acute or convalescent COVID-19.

CDR3 protein: CAWSGGTGTYEQYF. The DNA sequence is TGTGCCTGGAGTGGGGGGACAGGGACCTACGAGCAGTACTTC. The receptor chain draws on TRBV30 and TRBJ2-7; 9 central nucleotides agree with TRBD1. Taken from the germline V gene (reference sequence), the CDR1 and CDR2 loops are GTSNPN and SVGIG. The junction shows trimming of 1 base on V and 2 bases on J, and the gene matches do not reach 3 bases of it. Including the terminal cysteine and phenylalanine, the CDR3 comprises 14 residues. The CDR3 DNA has 42 bases and is translated from base 1.